Listed here are 26 T cell receptor beta chains from one sample, sequenced in a study of T cells in Graves' hyperthyroidism and ophthalmopathy. RNA transcripts were the template for amplifying TCR beta CDR3 regions. RT-PCR in the first round (using the HTBI primer set) targeted the TCR CDR3. TCRdb fed the multiplex PCR reads into MiXCR, producing one record per CDR3 protein. The repertoire holds about 200,000 distinct CDR3 sequences, with about 16% as singletons. The sequencing sample was made of blood. The receptors shown here come from a man aged 40-50 years with Graves' hyperthyroidism.

Details on this clonotype: A much larger clonotype is one base distant, so this may be a read error. The chain employs TRBV6-2 or TRBV6-3 and TRBJ2-3; D may correspond to TRBD1 or TRBD2 (6 bases each). Between the trimmed V and J ends, which lost 6 bases and 1 base, there was a span of 17 bases. This CDR3 has 16 amino acids. The germline CDR1 and CDR2 sequences are MNHEY and SVGEGT. CDR3 bases: TGTGCCAGCAGATGGGCCTTTGGGGGGCGCACAGATACGCAGTATTTT. Translation: CASRWAFGGRTDTQYF.

This clonotype was counted at least ten times. This chain connects TRBV20-1 to TRBJ2-5, with 8 bases aligning to TRBD2. Germline V gives CDR1 DFQATT, CDR2 SNEGSKA (reference sequence). The CDR3 is 14 amino acids. V gave up 4 bases and J gave up 1 base; unmatched junction bases: 5. In nucleotides, the CDR3 is TGCAGTGCTATCCGCGGGGGGCCCCAAGAGACCCAGTACTTC. Protein sequence: CSAIRGGPQETQYF.

The rearrangement links TRBV9 to TRBJ2-2; D might be TRBD1 (5 bases). The germline CDR1 and CDR2 sequences are SGDLS and YYNGEE. The CDR3 runs to 16 residues. The germline V and J ends were trimmed by 0 bases and 7 bases, with 16 bases remaining between them. The CDR3 sequence: CASSVGTRPSRGELFF. CDR3 coding DNA: TGTGCCAGCAGCGTAGGGACACGGCCGTCCCGCGGGGAGCTGTTTTTT.

This clonotype has at least ten counts. In DNA, the CDR3 is TGTGCCAGCAGTCAGGACAGAGCTTCCTACGAGCAGTACTTC. As protein: CASSQDRASYEQYF. This chain connects TRBV28 to TRBJ2-7, with D maybe TRBD1 (6 bases). CDR1 is MDHEN, CDR2 SYDVKM, per germline. The CDR3 is made up of 14 amino acids. V shed 5 bases and J shed 1 base, with 12 bases lying between them. Combining the CDR3 with reference TRBV28 and TRBJ2-7 gives the whole variable domain DVKVTQSSRYLVKRTGEKVFLECVQDMDHENMFWYRQDPGLGLRLIYFSYDVKMKEKGDIPEGYSVSREKKERFSLILESASTNQTSMYLCASSQDRASYEQYFGPGTRLTVT.

The chain joins TRBV29-1 to TRBJ1-1; 10 bases map to TRBD1. CDR3 length: 16 residues. In germline, CDR1 is SQVTM, CDR2 ANQGSEA. With 4 bases clipped from V and 4 bases from J, the junction kept 12 bases outside the gene matches. CDR3 nucleotide sequence: TGCAGCGTTGTAGGTGGACAGGGGGAGTATAGCACTGAAGCTTTCTTT. Encoded protein: CSVVGGQGEYSTEAFF.

Only one count was recorded for this clonotype. A much bigger clone sits one base away, suggesting this may be a read error. The chain is built from TRBV30 and TRBJ2-7, with unresolved D. This CDR3 contains 11 residues. V lost 3 bases to trimming and J lost 1 base, with 4 bases between them. In germline, CDR1 is GTSNPN, CDR2 SVGIG (reference sequence). CDR3 sequence: CAWRGSYEQYF. The DNA of the CDR3 is TGTGCCTGGAGAGGATCCTACGAGCAGTACTTC.

The chain is built from TRBV28 and TRBJ2-7; no clear D. CDR3 length: 13 residues. Per germline, CDR1 MDHEN and CDR2 SYDVKM. V lost 6 bases and J 2 bases, leaving 11 bases between the germline ends. The CDR3 region is CASRHGVTYEQYF. CDR3 DNA: TGTGCCAGCAGACATGGAGTTACCTACGAGCAGTACTTC. The complete variable domain, with remaining parts taken from reference TRBV28 and TRBJ2-7, reads DVKVTQSSRYLVKRTGEKVFLECVQDMDHENMFWYRQDPGLGLRLIYFSYDVKMKEKGDIPEGYSVSREKKERFSLILESASTNQTSMYLCASRHGVTYEQYFGPGTRLTVT.

The gene calls are TRBV27 and TRBJ2-7; 15 nucleotides agree with TRBD2. Trimming at V came to 4 bases and at J to 6 bases, leaving 1 base not matched to a gene. CDR1 is MNHEY and CDR2 is SMNVEV in the germline V gene (reference sequence). CDR3 length: 14 residues. The CDR3 region is CASSSGLAGGEQYF. Written as DNA, the CDR3 is TGTGCCAGCAGTTCGGGACTAGCGGGAGGCGAGCAGTACTTC.

This clonotype was picked up many times. The chain employs TRBV5-1 and TRBJ1-1; no firm D call. This CDR3 region has 14 residues. Germline-derived CDR1 and CDR2 are SGHRS and YFSETQ. V lost 0 bases to trimming and J lost 1 base, with 7 bases between them. The CDR3 is CASSLEVRNTEAFF. DNA for the CDR3: TGCGCCAGCAGCTTGGAAGTCAGGAACACTGAAGCTTTCTTT.

This clonotype has just a few counts. The chain joins TRBV11-3 to TRBJ2-2; D might be TRBD2 (6 bases). There are 14 residues in the CDR3. Germline values: CDR1 SGHNT, CDR2 YENEEA. V lost 8 bases, J lost 3 bases, and 13 bases lay in between. In DNA, the CDR3 is TGTGCCAGCGGTGCACGCGGGGACACCGGGGAGCTGTTTTTT. Its protein is CASGARGDTGELFF.

A remark on this clonotype: This could be a read error, since a much larger clone is one nucleotide away. The DNA of the CDR3 is TGCGCCAGCAGTGAGACAGATAGAGGCACTGAAGCTTTCTTT. Amino acid sequence: CASSETDRGTEAFF. V gene TRBV10-1 combines with J gene TRBJ1-1; D ambiguous. The CDR3 length is 14 residues. Germline V lookup: CDR1 WNHNN, CDR2 SYGVQD (reference sequence). V gave up 2 bases and J gave up 4 bases, with 11 bases separating them.

This clonotype appeared many times. The chain has TRBV30 and TRBJ2-7; D remains ambiguous. Trimming took 4 bases from V and 0 from J, leaving 10 bases between them. CDR3 length: 13 amino acids. Germline-derived CDR1 and CDR2 are GTSNPN and SVGIG (reference sequence). DNA for the CDR3: TGTGCCTGGACATCCCAGGACTCCTACGAGCAGTACTTC. It translates to CAWTSQDSYEQYF.

There are a few counts of this clonotype. This chain connects TRBV5-6 to TRBJ2-6; tentatively, D is TRBD2 (6 bases). CDR1 is SGHDT and CDR2 is YYEEEE in the germline V gene. The germline V and J ends were trimmed by 4 bases and 3 bases, with 11 bases remaining between them. This CDR3 has 15 amino acids. The CDR3 bases are TGTGCCAGCAGCCGGCCGGGGGATGGGGCCAACGTCCTGACTTTC. Protein sequence: CASSRPGDGANVLTF.

This clonotype was recorded at least ten times. This sequence joins TRBV29-1 and TRBJ2-1, with 7 bases that match TRBD2. CDR3 length: 15 residues. CDR1 and CDR2 (germline): SQVTM, ANQGSEA. The ends lost 7 bases at V and 0 bases at J; junction bases unmatched: 9. CDR3 amino acids: CSAADGRNSYNEQFF. CDR3 DNA: TGCAGCGCAGCGGACGGGAGGAACTCCTACAATGAGCAGTTCTTC.

At least ten counts were recorded for this clonotype. CDR3 in amino acids: CSARDPGTLNYNEQFF. In nucleotides, the CDR3 is TGCAGTGCTAGAGATCCCGGGACACTAAACTACAATGAGCAGTTCTTC. The J gene is TRBJ2-1, the V gene TRBV20-1, with D maybe TRBD1 (6 bases). Germline assignment: CDR1 DFQATT and CDR2 SNEGSKA (reference sequence). This CDR3 is built from 16 residues. Trimming stripped 0 bases from V and 3 bases from J, with 15 bases between.

This sequence joins TRBV18 and TRBJ1-2; maybe TRBD1 (6 bases). Germline-derived CDR1 and CDR2 are KGHSH and LQKENI. The germline V and J ends were trimmed by 3 bases and 5 bases, with 13 bases remaining between them. This CDR3 region has 14 residues. The CDR3 DNA follows: TGTGCCAGCTCACCGGAAACAGGGATTTATGGCTACACCTTC. It translates to CASSPETGIYGYTF.

The chain joins TRBV5-1 to TRBJ2-1; 9 nucleotides match TRBD2. The CDR3 is made up of 17 amino acids. The V gene's germline CDR1 is SGHRS and CDR2 YFSETQ. V shed 4 bases and J 6 bases; nucleotides not matched to a gene: 14. CDR3 loop: CASSPVRRAGGPNEQFF. The CDR3 DNA sequence: TGCGCCAGCAGCCCGGTCCGTCGGGCGGGGGGGCCCAATGAGCAGTTCTTC.

This clonotype was recorded a few times. This chain uses TRBV28 with TRBJ2-5, with 9 bases lining up with TRBD1. The V and J ends lost 8 bases and 4 bases, in that order; junction bases with no gene match: 8. Per germline, CDR1 MDHEN and CDR2 SYDVKM. CDR3 length: 14 amino acids. CDR3 sequence: CASRTGEARETQYF. The CDR3 DNA reads TGTGCCAGCCGGACAGGGGAGGCGCGAGAGACCCAGTACTTC. Full variable domain (outside the CDR3, taken from reference TRBV28 and TRBJ2-5): DVKVTQSSRYLVKRTGEKVFLECVQDMDHENMFWYRQDPGLGLRLIYFSYDVKMKEKGDIPEGYSVSREKKERFSLILESASTNQTSMYLCASRTGEARETQYFGPGTRLLVL.

The chain carries TRBV7-2 and TRBJ1-1, with D possibly being TRBD1 (6 bases). Trimming cost V 4 bases and J 0 bases, with 15 bases left between them. This CDR3 contains 16 residues. From germline, CDR1 is SGHTA and CDR2 FQGNSA. The CDR3 region has the DNA TGTGCCAGCAGCTCGGGACACAGTAGAATGAACACTGAAGCTTTCTTT. Translation gives CASSSGHSRMNTEAFF.

The chain employs TRBV6-2 or TRBV6-3 and TRBJ1-1, with a weak D call TRBD1 (5 bases). This CDR3 has 13 amino acids. The V gene lost 6 bases and the J gene lost 1 base, with 9 bases spanning the gap. The V gene's germline CDR1 is MNHEY and CDR2 SVGEGT. The CDR3 region is CASSVRANTEAFF. The CDR3 DNA is TGTGCCAGCAGCGTCAGGGCGAACACTGAAGCTTTCTTT.

In this sample, this clonotype turned up many times. The rearrangement joins TRBV5-5 to TRBJ2-2; no clear D gene. Deletions cut 1 base from V and 1 base from J, with 8 bases between. The CDR3 runs to 15 residues. The V gene's germline CDR1 is SGHKS and CDR2 YYEKEE (reference sequence). This chain's CDR3 is CASSLTPLNTGELFF. The CDR3 DNA reads as TGTGCCAGCAGCTTGACTCCGTTGAACACCGGGGAGCTGTTTTTT.

This clonotype was detected ten times or more. The V call is TRBV25-1, the J call TRBJ2-7; no reliable D call. Trimming took 3 bases from V and 4 from J, leaving 19 bases between them. The CDR3 length is 16 residues. The germline V gene encodes CDR1 MGHDK and CDR2 SYGVNS. The chain's CDR3 is CASSDHHAATNYEQYF. The CDR3 DNA follows: TGTGCCAGCAGTGACCACCACGCAGCGACCAATTACGAGCAGTACTTC.

The chain recombines TRBV7-9 with TRBJ2-7; the D is unclear. The germline V and J ends were trimmed by 5 bases and 6 bases, with 14 bases remaining between them. In germline, CDR1 is SEHNR, CDR2 FQNEAQ (reference sequence). The CDR3 contains 13 residues. The CDR3 coding sequence is TGTGCCAGCAGCCCCAGCCCTATGGCCGAGCAGTACTTC. It encodes CASSPSPMAEQYF.

This clonotype was seen a handful of times. This chain joins TRBV29-1 and TRBJ1-2; 8 nucleotides line up with TRBD1. The junction had 7 bases not matched to a gene; V was cut back by 6 bases and J by 4 bases. The CDR3 runs 13 residues. CDR1 and CDR2 from the germline V gene are SQVTM and ANQGSEA. CDR3 sequence: CSVPGQDSYGYTF. The CDR3, as DNA: TGCAGCGTACCGGGACAGGACTCCTATGGCTACACCTTC.

This clonotype showed up many times. V and J are TRBV5-1 and TRBJ1-5; D gene unclear. The CDR3 is made up of 13 amino acids. V was trimmed by 0 bases and J by 7 bases, leaving 8 bases between them. Germline assignment: CDR1 SGHRS and CDR2 YFSETQ. The CDR3 DNA follows: TGCGCCAGCAGCTTGGCCTCTGAACAGCCCCAGCATTTT. It is translated as CASSLASEQPQHF.

This clonotype was counted at least ten times. The V gene is TRBV28, the J gene TRBJ1-5, with D possibly being TRBD1 (6 bases). The CDR3 extends over 12 amino acids. V dropped 6 bases and J dropped 4 bases, with 7 bases sitting between them. Germline CDR1 MDHEN, CDR2 SYDVKM. The CDR3 region is CASSQGNQPQHF. DNA of the CDR3: TGTGCCAGCAGCCAGGGGAATCAGCCCCAGCATTTT.